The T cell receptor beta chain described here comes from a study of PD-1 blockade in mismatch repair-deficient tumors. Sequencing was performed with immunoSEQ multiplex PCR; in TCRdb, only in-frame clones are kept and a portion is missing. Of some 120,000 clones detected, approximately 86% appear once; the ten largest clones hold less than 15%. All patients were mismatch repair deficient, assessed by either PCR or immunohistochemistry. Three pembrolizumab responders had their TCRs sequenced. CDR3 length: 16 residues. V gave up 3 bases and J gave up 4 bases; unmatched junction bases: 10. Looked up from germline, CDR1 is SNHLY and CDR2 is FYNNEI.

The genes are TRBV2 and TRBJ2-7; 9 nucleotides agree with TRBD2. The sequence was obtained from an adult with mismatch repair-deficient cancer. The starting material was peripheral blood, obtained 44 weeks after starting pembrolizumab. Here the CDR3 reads CASSDPRPGLAYEQYF. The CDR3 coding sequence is TGTGCCAGCAGTGATCCCCGCCCCGGACTAGCGTACGAGCAGTACTTC.